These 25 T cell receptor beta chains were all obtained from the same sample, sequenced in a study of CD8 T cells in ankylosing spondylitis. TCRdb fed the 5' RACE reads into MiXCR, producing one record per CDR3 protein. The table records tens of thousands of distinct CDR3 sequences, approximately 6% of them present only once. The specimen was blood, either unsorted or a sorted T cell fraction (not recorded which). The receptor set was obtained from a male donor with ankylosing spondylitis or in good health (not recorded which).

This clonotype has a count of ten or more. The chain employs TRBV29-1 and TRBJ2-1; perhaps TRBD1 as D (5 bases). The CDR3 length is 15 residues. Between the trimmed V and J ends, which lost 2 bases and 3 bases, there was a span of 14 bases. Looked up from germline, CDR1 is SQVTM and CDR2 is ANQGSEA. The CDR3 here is CSVERGREIYNEQFF. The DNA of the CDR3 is TGCAGCGTTGAAAGAGGCAGGGAAATCTACAATGAGCAGTTCTTC.

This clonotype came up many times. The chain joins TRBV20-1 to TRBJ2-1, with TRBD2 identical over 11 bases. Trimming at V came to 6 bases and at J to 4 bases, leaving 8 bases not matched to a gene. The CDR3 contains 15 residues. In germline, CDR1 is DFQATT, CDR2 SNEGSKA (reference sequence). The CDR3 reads CSALLGLAEYNEQFF. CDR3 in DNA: TGCAGTGCCCTCTTGGGACTAGCGGAGTACAATGAGCAGTTCTTC.

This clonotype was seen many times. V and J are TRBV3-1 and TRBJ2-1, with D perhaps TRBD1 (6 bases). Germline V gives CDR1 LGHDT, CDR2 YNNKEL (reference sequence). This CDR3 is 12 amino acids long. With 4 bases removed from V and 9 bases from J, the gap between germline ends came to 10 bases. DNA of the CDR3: TGTGCCAGCAGCCCGCAACAGGGTGAGCAGTTCTTC. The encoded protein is CASSPQQGEQFF.

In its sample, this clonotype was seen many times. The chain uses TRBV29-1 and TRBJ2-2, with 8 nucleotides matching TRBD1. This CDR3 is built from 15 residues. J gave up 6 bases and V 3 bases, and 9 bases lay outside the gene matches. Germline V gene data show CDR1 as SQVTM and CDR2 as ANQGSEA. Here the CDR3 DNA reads TGCAGCGTTGAGGGTGCAGGGGGCTTGTCCGGGGAGCTGTTTTTT. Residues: CSVEGAGGLSGELFF.

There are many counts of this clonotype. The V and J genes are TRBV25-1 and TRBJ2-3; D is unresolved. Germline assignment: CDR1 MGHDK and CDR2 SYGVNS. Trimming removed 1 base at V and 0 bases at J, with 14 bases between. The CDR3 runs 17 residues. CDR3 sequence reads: CASSESWAATSTDTQYF. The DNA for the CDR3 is TGTGCCAGCAGTGAATCTTGGGCCGCCACTAGCACAGATACGCAGTATTTT.

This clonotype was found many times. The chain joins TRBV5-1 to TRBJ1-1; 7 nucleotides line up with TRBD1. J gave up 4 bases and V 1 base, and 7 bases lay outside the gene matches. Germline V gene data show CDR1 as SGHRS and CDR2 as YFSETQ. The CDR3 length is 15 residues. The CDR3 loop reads CASSLTGARGTEAFF. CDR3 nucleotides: TGCGCCAGCAGCTTGACAGGGGCCCGGGGCACTGAAGCTTTCTTT.

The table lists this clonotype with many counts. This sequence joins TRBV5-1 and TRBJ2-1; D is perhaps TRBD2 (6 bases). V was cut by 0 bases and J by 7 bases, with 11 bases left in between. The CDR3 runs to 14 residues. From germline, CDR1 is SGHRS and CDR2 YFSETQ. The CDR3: CASSLGGTENEQFF. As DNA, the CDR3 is TGCGCCAGCAGCTTGGGTGGGACTGAAAATGAGCAGTTCTTC.

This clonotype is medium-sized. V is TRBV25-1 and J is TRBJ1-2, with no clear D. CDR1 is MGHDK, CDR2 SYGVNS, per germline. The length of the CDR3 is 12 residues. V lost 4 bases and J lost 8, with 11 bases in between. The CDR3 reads CASSVAALGYTF. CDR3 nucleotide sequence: TGTGCCAGCAGTGTGGCCGCGCTGGGCTACACCTTC.

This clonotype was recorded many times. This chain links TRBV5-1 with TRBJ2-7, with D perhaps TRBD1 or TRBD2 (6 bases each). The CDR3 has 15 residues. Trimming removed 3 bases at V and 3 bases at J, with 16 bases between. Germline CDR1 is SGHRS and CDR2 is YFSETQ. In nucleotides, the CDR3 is TGCGCCAGCAGCTCGGGGGCAGGCACGATCTACGAGCAGTACTTC. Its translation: CASSSGAGTIYEQYF.

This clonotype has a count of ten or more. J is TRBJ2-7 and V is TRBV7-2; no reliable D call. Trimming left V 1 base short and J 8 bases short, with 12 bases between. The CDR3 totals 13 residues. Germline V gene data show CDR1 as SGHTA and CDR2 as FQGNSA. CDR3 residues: CASSLGVLEQQYF. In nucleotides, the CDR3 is TGTGCCAGCAGCTTAGGCGTTCTCGAGCAGCAGTACTTC.

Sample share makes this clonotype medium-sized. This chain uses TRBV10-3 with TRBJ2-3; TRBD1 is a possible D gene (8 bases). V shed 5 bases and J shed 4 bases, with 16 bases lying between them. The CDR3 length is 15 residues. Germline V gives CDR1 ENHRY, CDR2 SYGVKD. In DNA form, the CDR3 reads TGTGCCATCAGTCCTCACAGGGGGGGGTCAGATACGCAGTATTTT. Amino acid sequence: CAISPHRGGSDTQYF.

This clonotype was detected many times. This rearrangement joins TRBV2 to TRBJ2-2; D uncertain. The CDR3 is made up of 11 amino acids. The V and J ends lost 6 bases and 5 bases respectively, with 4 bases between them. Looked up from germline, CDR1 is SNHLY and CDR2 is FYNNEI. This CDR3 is CASRYTGELFF. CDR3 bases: TGTGCCAGCAGATATACCGGGGAGCTGTTTTTT.

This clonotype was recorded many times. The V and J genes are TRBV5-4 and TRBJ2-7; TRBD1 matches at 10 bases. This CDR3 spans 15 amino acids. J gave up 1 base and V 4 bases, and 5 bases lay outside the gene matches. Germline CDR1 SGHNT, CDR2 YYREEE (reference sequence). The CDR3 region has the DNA TGTGCCAGCAGCAGGGGACAGGGGAGATCCTACGAGCAGTACTTC. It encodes CASSRGQGRSYEQYF. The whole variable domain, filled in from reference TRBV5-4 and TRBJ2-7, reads ETGVTQSPTHLIKTRGQQVTLRCSSQSGHNTVSWYQQALGQGPQFIFQYYREEENGRGNFPPRFSGLQFPNYSSELNVNALELDDSALYLCASSRGQGRSYEQYFGPGTRLTVT.

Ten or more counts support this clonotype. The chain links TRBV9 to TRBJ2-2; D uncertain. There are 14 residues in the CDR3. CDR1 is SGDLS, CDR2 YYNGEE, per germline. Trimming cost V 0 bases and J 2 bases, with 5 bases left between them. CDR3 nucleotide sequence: TGTGCCAGCAGCGTAGTCCAAAACACCGGGGAGCTGTTTTTT. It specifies CASSVVQNTGELFF.

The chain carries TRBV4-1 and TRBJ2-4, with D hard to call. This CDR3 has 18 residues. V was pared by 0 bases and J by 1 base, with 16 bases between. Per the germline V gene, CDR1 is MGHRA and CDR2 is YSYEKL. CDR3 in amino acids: CASSQDSARAVAKNIQYF. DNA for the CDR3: TGCGCCAGCAGCCAAGATTCTGCCCGGGCTGTGGCCAAAAACATTCAGTACTTC.

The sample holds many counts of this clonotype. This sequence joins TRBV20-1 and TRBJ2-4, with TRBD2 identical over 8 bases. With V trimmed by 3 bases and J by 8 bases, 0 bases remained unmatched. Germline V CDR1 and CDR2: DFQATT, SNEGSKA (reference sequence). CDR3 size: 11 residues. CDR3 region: CSASGGDIQYF. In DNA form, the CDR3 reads TGCAGTGCTAGCGGGGGGGACATTCAGTACTTC.

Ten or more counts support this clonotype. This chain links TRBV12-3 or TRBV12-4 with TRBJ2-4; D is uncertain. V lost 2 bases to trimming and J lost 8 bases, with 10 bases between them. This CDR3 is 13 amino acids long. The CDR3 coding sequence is TGTGCCAGCAGTTTAAATGGGGTAGACATTCAGTACTTC. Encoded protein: CASSLNGVDIQYF.

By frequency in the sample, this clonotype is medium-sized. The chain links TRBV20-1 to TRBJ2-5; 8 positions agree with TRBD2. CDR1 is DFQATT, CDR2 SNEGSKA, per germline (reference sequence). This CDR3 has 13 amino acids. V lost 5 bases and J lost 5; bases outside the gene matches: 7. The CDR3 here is CSARFSGAETQYF. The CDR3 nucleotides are TGCAGTGCTCGCTTTAGCGGGGCGGAGACCCAGTACTTC.

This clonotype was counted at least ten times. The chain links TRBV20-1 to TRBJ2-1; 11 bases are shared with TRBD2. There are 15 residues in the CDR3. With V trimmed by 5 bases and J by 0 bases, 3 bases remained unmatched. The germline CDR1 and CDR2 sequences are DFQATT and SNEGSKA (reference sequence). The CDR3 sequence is CSASGTSGSYNEQFF. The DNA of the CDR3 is TGCAGTGCTTCCGGGACTAGCGGCTCCTACAATGAGCAGTTCTTC.

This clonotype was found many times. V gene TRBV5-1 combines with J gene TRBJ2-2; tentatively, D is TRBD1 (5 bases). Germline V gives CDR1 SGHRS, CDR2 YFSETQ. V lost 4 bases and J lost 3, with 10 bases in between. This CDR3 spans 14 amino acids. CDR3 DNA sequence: TGCGCCAGCAGCCTGAGACAGTACACCGGGGAGCTGTTTTTT. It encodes CASSLRQYTGELFF.

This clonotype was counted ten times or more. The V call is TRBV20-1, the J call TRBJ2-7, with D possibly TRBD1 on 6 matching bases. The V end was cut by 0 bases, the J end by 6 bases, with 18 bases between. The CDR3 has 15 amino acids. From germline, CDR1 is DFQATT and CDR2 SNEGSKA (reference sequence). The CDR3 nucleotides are TGCAGTGCTAGAGATATTACAGGGTGGGGGTTCGAGCAGTACTTC. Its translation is CSARDITGWGFEQYF.

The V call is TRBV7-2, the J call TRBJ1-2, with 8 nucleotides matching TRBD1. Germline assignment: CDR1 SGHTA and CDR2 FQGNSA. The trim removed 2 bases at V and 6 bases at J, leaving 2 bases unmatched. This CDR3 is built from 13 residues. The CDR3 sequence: CASSLRQGNGYTF. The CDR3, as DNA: TGTGCCAGCAGCTTACGACAGGGGAATGGCTACACCTTC.

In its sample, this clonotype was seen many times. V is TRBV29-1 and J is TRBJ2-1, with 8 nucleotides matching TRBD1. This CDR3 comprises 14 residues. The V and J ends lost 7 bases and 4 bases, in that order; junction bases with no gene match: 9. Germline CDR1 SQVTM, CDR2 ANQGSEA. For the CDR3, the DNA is TGCAGCGCACTGACAGGGGCGGTTTACAATGAGCAGTTCTTC. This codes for CSALTGAVYNEQFF.

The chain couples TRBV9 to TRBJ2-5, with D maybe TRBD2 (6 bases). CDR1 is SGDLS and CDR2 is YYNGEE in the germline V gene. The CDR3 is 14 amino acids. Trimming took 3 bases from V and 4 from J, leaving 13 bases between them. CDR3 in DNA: TGTGCCAGCAGCGCCGGTCCCGGGGGAGAGACCCAGTACTTC. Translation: CASSAGPGGETQYF.

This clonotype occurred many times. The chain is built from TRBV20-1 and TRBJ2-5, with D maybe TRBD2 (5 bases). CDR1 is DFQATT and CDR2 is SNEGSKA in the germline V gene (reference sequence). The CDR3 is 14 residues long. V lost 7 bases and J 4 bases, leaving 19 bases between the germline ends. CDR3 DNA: TGCAGTGGCACCGCGGACTCGATGATAGAGACCCAGTACTTC. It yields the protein CSGTADSMIETQYF.